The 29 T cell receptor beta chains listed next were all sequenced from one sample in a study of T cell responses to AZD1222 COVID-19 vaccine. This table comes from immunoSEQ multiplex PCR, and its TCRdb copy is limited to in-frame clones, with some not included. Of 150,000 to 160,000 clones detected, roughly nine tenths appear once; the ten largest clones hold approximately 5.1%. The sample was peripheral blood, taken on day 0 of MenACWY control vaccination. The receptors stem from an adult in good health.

The CDR3 coding sequence is TGTGCCACTACTCCCCAGGGGGGCGGATCCTACGAGCAGTACTTC. Translating gives CATTPQGGGSYEQYF. The chain combines TRBV19 with TRBJ2-7; D is perhaps TRBD1 (7 bases). Trimming left V 10 bases short and J 1 base short, with 20 bases between. The CDR3 totals 15 residues. CDR1 is LNHDA, CDR2 SQIVND, per germline (reference sequence).

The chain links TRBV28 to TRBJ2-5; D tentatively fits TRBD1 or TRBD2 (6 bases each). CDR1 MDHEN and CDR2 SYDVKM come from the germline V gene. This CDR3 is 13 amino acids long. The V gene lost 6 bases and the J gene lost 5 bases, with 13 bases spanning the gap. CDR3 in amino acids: CASRDQGRETQYF. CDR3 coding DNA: TGTGCCAGCAGGGACCAGGGGAGGGAGACCCAGTACTTC.

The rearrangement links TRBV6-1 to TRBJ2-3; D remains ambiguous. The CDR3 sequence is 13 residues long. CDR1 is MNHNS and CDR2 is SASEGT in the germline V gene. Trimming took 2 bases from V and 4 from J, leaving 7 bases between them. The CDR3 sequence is CASSESPSDTQYF. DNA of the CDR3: TGTGCCAGCAGTGAATCCCCGTCAGATACGCAGTATTTT.

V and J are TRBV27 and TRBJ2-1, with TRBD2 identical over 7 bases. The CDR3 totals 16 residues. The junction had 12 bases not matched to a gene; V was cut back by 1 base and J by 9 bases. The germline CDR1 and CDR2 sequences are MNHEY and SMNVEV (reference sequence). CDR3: CASSLFGSSGEGEQFF. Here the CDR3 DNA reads TGTGCCAGCAGTTTATTTGGCTCTAGCGGCGAGGGTGAGCAGTTCTTC.

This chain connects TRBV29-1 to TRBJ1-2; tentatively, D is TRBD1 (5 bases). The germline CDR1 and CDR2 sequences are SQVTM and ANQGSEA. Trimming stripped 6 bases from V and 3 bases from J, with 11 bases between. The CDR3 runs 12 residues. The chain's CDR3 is CSVIGEDYGYTF. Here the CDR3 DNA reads TGCAGCGTGATAGGGGAGGACTATGGCTACACCTTC.

As DNA, the CDR3 is TGTGCCAGCAGCGATCCGGGACCCATCCCCGGGGTGACTAATGAAAAACTGTTTTTT. Encoded protein: CASSDPGPIPGVTNEKLFF. The chain has TRBV12-1 and TRBJ1-4. TRBV12-1 is a recognized pseudogene. The CDR3 is 19 residues long.

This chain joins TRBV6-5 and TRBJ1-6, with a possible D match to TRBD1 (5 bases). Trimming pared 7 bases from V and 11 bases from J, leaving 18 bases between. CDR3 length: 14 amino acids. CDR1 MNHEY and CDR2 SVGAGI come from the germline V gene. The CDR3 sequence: CASNLDTNGAPLHF. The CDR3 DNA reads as TGTGCCAGCAATTTGGACACGAATGGGGCACCCCTCCACTTT.

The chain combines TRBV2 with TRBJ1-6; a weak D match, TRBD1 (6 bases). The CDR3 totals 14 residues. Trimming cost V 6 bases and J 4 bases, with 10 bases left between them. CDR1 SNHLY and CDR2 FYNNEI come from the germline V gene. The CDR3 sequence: CASRADSYNSPLHF. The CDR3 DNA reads TGTGCCAGCAGGGCGGACAGTTATAATTCACCCCTCCACTTT.

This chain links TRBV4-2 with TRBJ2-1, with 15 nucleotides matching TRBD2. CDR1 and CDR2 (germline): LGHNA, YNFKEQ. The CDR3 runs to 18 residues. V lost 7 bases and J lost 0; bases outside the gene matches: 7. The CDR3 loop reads CASTFGLAGGSSYNEQFF. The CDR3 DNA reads TGTGCCAGCACCTTTGGACTAGCGGGAGGGAGCTCCTACAATGAGCAGTTCTTC.

The chain's CDR3 is CASSPMTALNTEAFF. The CDR3 DNA reads as TGTGCCAGCTCACCAATGACAGCCTTGAACACTGAAGCTTTCTTT. The rearrangement links TRBV18 to TRBJ1-1; D is possibly TRBD1 (5 bases). The germline CDR1 and CDR2 sequences are KGHSH and LQKENI. Between the trimmed V and J ends, which lost 2 bases and 0 bases, there was a span of 10 bases. This CDR3 contains 15 residues.

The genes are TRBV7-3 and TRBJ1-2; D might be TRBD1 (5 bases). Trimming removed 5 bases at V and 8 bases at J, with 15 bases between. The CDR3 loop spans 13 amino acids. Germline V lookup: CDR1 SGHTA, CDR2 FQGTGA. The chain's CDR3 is CASSPAPGRGYTF. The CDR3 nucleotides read TGTGCCAGCAGCCCTGCCCCAGGGAGAGGCTACACCTTC.

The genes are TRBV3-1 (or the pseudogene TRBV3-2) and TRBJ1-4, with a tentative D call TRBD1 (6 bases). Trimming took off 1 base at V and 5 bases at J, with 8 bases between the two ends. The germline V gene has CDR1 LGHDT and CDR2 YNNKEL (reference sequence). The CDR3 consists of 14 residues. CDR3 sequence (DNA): TGTGCCAGCAGCCAAGTGGGGGGCAATGAAAAACTGTTTTTT. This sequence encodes CASSQVGGNEKLFF.

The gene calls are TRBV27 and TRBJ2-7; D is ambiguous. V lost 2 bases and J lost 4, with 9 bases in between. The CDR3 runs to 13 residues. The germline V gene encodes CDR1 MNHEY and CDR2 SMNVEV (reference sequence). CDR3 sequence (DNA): TGTGCCAGCAGTTTAGGACCTGCGTACGAGCAGTACTTC. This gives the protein CASSLGPAYEQYF.

This CDR3 is CASSFGTDPYGYTF. The DNA of the CDR3 is TGTGCCAGCAGCTTCGGGACAGATCCCTATGGCTACACCTTC. The chain couples TRBV5-6 to TRBJ1-2, with TRBD1 identical over 7 bases. The V gene's germline CDR1 is SGHDT and CDR2 YYEEEE. With 2 bases clipped from V and 4 bases from J, the junction kept 5 bases outside the gene matches. There are 14 residues in the CDR3.

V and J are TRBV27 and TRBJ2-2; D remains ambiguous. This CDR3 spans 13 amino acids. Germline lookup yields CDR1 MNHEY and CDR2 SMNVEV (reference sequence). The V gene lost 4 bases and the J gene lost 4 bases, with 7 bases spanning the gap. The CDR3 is CASSSRFTGELFF. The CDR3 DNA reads TGTGCCAGCAGTTCCCGATTCACCGGGGAGCTGTTTTTT.

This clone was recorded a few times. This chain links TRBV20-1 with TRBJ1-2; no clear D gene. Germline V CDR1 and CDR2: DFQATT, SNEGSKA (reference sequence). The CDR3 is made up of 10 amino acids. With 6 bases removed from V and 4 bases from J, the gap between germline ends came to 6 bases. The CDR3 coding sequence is TGCAGTGCCTACAGCTATGGCTACACCTTC. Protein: CSAYSYGYTF.

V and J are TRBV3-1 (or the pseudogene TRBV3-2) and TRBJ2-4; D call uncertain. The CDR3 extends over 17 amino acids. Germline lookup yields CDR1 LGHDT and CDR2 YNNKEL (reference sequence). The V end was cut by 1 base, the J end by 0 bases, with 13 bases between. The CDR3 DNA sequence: TGTGCCAGCAGCCAAGCCCCCAGTGCAGGAGCCAAAAACATTCAGTACTTC. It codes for CASSQAPSAGAKNIQYF.

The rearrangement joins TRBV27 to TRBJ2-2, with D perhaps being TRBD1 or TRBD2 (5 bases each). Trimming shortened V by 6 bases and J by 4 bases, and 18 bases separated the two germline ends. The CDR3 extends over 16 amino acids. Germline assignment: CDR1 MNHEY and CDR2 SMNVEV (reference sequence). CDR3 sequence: CASSLVFGASTGELFF. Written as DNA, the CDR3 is TGTGCCAGCAGCCTAGTTTTCGGGGCCAGCACCGGGGAGCTGTTTTTT.

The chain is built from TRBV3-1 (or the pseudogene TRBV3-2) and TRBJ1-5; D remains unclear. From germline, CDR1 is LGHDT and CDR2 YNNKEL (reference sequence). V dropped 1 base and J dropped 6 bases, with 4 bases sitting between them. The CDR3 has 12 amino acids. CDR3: CASSQGGQPQHF. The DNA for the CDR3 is TGTGCCAGCAGCCAAGGGGGTCAGCCCCAGCATTTT.

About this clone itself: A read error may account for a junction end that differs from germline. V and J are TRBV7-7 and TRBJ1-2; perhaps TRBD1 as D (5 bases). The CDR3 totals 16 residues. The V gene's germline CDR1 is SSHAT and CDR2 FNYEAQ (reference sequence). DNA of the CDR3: TGTGCTAGCAGTTGCTTTGGGACCCAAAAGCACTATGGCTACACCTTC. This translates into CASSCFGTQKHYGYTF.

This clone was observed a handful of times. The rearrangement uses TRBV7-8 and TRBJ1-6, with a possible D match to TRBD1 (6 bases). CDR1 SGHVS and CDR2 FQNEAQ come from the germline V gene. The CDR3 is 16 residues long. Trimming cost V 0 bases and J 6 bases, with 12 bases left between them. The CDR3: CASSLAAQGRNSPLHF. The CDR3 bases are TGTGCCAGCAGCTTAGCGGCTCAGGGGCGTAATTCACCCCTCCACTTT.

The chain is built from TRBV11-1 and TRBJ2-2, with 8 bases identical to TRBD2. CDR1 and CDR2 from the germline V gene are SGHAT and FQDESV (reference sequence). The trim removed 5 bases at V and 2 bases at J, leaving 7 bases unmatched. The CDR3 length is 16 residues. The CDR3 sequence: CASSDRVAGNTGELFF. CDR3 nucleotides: TGTGCCAGCAGCGACCGGGTAGCGGGAAACACCGGGGAGCTGTTTTTT.

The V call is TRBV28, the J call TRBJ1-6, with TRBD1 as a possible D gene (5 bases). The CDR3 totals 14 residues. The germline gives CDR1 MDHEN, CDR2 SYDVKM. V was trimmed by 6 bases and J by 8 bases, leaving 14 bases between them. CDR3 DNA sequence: TGTGCCAGCAGAGAGGGGCATAGGGATTCACCCCTCCACTTT. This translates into CASREGHRDSPLHF.

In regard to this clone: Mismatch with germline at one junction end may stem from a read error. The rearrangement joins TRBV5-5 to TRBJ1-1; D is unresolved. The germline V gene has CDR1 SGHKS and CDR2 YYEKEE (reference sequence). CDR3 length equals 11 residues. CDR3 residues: CASSLDGRVLF. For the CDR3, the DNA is TGTGCCAGCAGCTTGGATGGGAGAGTACTCTTT.

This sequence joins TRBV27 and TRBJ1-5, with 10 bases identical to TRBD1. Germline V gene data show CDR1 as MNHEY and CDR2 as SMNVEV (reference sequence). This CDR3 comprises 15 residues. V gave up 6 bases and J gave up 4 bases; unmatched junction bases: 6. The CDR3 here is CASSWDRGGNQPQHF. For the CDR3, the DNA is TGTGCCAGCAGCTGGGACAGGGGAGGGAATCAGCCCCAGCATTTT.

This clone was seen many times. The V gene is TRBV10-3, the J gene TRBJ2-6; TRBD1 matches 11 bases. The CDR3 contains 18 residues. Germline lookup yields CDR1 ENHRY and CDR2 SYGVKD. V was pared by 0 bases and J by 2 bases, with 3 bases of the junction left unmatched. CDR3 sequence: CAISESRTGGAGANVLTF. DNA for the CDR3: TGTGCCATCAGTGAGTCGAGGACAGGGGGCGCTGGGGCCAACGTCCTGACTTTC.

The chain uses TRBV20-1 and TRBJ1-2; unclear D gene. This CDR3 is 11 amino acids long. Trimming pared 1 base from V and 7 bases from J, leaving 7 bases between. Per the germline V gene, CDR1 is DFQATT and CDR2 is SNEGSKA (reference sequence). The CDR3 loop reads CSARGDAGYTF. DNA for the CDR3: TGCAGTGCTAGAGGGGATGCTGGCTACACCTTC.

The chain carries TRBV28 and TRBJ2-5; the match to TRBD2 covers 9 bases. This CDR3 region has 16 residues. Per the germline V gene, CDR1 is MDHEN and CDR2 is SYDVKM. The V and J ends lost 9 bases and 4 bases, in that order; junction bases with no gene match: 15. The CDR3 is CASSPRGAGGTETQYF. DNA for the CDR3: TGTGCCAGTAGCCCGAGGGGTGCGGGGGGGACAGAGACCCAGTACTTC.

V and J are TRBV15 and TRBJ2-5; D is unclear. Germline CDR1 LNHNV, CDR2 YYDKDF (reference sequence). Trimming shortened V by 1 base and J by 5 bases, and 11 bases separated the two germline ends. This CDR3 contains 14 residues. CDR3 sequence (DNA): TGTGCCACCAGCAGAGTGGACCGCTCGGAGACCCAGTACTTC. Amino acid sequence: CATSRVDRSETQYF.